The next 31 T cell receptor beta chains were all read from a single sample in a study of T cell clonotyping in hematopoietic cell transplantation. The assay was immunoSEQ multiplex PCR, and TCRdb's table has in-frame clones only and misses some. The sample comprises 15,000 to 25,000 clones, more than 60% of which are singletons, and about 15% rests with the top ten. Material for sequencing was peripheral blood mononuclear cells. The receptors stem from a man aged 60 to 75 in good health. Some clones in this sample may be carry-over from other donors' samples.

The genes are TRBV25-1 and TRBJ2-5, with 7 positions matching TRBD2. Germline CDR1 reads MGHDK; CDR2 reads SYGVNS. The CDR3 is 18 residues long. With 0 bases clipped from V and 3 bases from J, the junction kept 13 bases outside the gene matches. CDR3 nucleotide sequence: TGTGCCAGCAGTGAATATCAATATTACGGGGAGGGAAAAGAGACCCAGTACTTC. Translated, it gives CASSEYQYYGEGKETQYF.

The J gene is TRBJ1-5, the V gene TRBV5-1, with D uncertain. Germline V lookup: CDR1 SGHRS, CDR2 YFSETQ. V dropped 4 bases and J dropped 5 bases, with 13 bases sitting between them. CDR3 length: 14 residues. CDR3 sequence (DNA): TGCGCCAGCAGCCTGGACGGATCCTATCAGCCCCAGCATTTT. Protein product: CASSLDGSYQPQHF. The full variable domain, its missing parts supplied by reference TRBV5-1 and TRBJ1-5, is KAGVTQTPRYLIKTRGQQVTLSCSPISGHRSVSWYQQTPGQGLQFLFEYFSETQRNKGNFPGRFSGRQFSNSRSEMNVSTLELGDSALYLCASSLDGSYQPQHFGDGTRLSIL.

The V call is TRBV27, the J call TRBJ1-2, with no clear D. The CDR3 is 15 residues long. V was pared by 1 base and J by 0 bases, with 9 bases between. Germline-derived CDR1 and CDR2 are MNHEY and SMNVEV (reference sequence). CDR3 nucleotide sequence: TGTGCCAGCAGTTTATTCCCCGCGGCTAACTATGGCTACACCTTC. Translated: CASSLFPAANYGYTF.

The genes are TRBV5-1 and TRBJ2-1, with D possibly TRBD2 on 5 matching bases. Trimming left V 7 bases short and J 0 bases short, with 11 bases between. The CDR3 has 14 residues. Germline CDR1 SGHRS, CDR2 YFSETQ. The CDR3 coding sequence is TGCGCCAGCTGCAAGGAGGTCTCCTACAATGAGCAGTTCTTC. This translates into CASCKEVSYNEQFF.

The chain couples TRBV7-2 to TRBJ1-5; no clear D gene. The CDR3 has 15 residues. V was shortened by 4 bases and J by 0 bases, with 10 bases between the two germline ends. Looked up from germline, CDR1 is SGHTA and CDR2 is FQGNSA. As DNA, the CDR3 is TGTGCCAGCAGCTGGACCGCGGGTAGCAATCAGCCCCAGCATTTT. Protein sequence: CASSWTAGSNQPQHF.

This clone was observed a few times. This rearrangement joins TRBV30 to TRBJ2-7; TRBD1 is a possible D gene (6 bases). Germline V lookup: CDR1 GTSNPN, CDR2 SVGIG (reference sequence). V was shortened by 1 base and J by 4 bases, with 11 bases between the two germline ends. This CDR3 region has 13 residues. CDR3 sequence: CAWSGGTLYEQYF. CDR3 sequence (DNA): TGTGCCTGGAGTGGTGGGACATTGTACGAGCAGTACTTC.

V is TRBV6-5 and J is TRBJ1-4; tentative D call: TRBD1 (5 bases). Looked up from germline, CDR1 is MNHEY and CDR2 is SVGAGI. CDR3 length equals 16 residues. V lost 2 bases and J lost 3, with 13 bases in between. The CDR3 nucleotides are TGTGCCAGCAGTTACGGGGCGGACGGAGCTAATGAAAAACTGTTTTTT. Its translation is CASSYGADGANEKLFF.

This clone rates as medium-sized. V gene TRBV27 combines with J gene TRBJ1-2, with D perhaps matching TRBD1 (6 bases). The length of the CDR3 is 14 residues. Germline CDR1 is MNHEY and CDR2 is SMNVEV (reference sequence). Trimming stripped 4 bases from V and 3 bases from J, with 12 bases between. This CDR3 is CASSSSTGHYGYTF. The CDR3 DNA reads as TGTGCCAGCAGTTCCTCGACAGGACACTATGGCTACACCTTC.

The CDR3 DNA reads TGCGCCAGCAGCTTATTACAGGGAGGGAGCACTGAAGCTTTCTTT. Its translation: CASSLLQGGSTEAFF. This chain uses TRBV5-1 with TRBJ1-1; tentative D call: TRBD1 (6 bases). Germline CDR1 SGHRS, CDR2 YFSETQ. The V end was cut by 2 bases, the J end by 4 bases, with 15 bases between. The CDR3 loop spans 15 amino acids.

This clone was counted a few times. The V gene is TRBV15, the J gene TRBJ1-4, with 8 bases identical to TRBD1. The V segment lost 3 bases and the J segment 7 bases; nucleotides outside the gene matches: 4. Germline V gene data show CDR1 as LNHNV and CDR2 as YYDKDF (reference sequence). This CDR3 comprises 14 residues. The CDR3 sequence: CATSSGQGAEKLFF. The CDR3 DNA follows: TGTGCCACCAGCAGTGGACAGGGTGCTGAAAAACTGTTTTTT.

The table lists this clone with a count of one. The chain couples TRBV13 to TRBJ1-1, with a possible D match to TRBD1 (5 bases). CDR3 length: 12 residues. From germline, CDR1 is PRHDT and CDR2 FYEKMQ (reference sequence). Trimming took off 5 bases at V and 3 bases at J, with 7 bases between the two ends. CDR3 protein: CASSEGYTEAFF. As DNA, the CDR3 is TGTGCCAGCAGCGAGGGGTACACTGAAGCTTTCTTT.

The chain recombines TRBV4-2 with TRBJ2-5; tentative D call: TRBD1 (6 bases). The CDR3 length is 17 residues. Germline V gene data show CDR1 as LGHNA and CDR2 as YNFKEQ. The V and J ends lost 2 bases and 0 bases respectively, with 16 bases between them. CDR3 in amino acids: CASSQSNRDKYQETQYF. The CDR3 coding sequence is TGTGCCAGCAGCCAATCGAACCGGGACAAGTACCAAGAGACCCAGTACTTC.

V and J are TRBV14 and TRBJ2-7; 7 bases agree with TRBD2. This CDR3 is 15 amino acids long. CDR1 is SGHDN, CDR2 FVKESK, per germline. J gave up 3 bases and V 1 base, and 6 bases lay outside the gene matches. CDR3 protein: CASSQGLAVGYEQYF. As DNA, the CDR3 is TGTGCCAGCAGCCAAGGTCTAGCGGTTGGCTACGAGCAGTACTTC.

This clone was detected only a few times. V gene TRBV4-1 combines with J gene TRBJ2-3; 10 bases map to TRBD1. CDR3 length: 15 amino acids. Germline V gene lookup returns CDR1 MGHRA and CDR2 YSYEKL. Losses at the gene ends were 4 bases for V and 5 bases for J; bases not matched to a gene: 6. DNA for the CDR3: TGCGCCAGCAGCCCCACCGGACAGGGGGAAGATACGCAGTATTTT. Translation: CASSPTGQGEDTQYF.

The chain has TRBV14 and TRBJ1-1, with TRBD1 as a possible D gene (5 bases). In germline, CDR1 is SGHDN, CDR2 FVKESK. V lost 1 base and J lost 4, with 13 bases in between. CDR3 length: 15 amino acids. CDR3 nucleotides: TGTGCCAGCAGCCAAGGGGCAGGGTTGGCCACTGAAGCTTTCTTT. Encoded protein: CASSQGAGLATEAFF.

The rearrangement joins TRBV11-2 to TRBJ1-6; possibly TRBD1 for D (5 bases). V lost 1 base and J lost 6, with 7 bases in between. The CDR3 totals 14 residues. The germline V gene encodes CDR1 SGHAT and CDR2 FQNNGV. The CDR3 protein is CASSLATANSPLHF. CDR3 sequence (DNA): TGTGCCAGCAGCTTAGCGACAGCTAATTCACCCCTCCACTTT.

A few counts support this clone. This chain connects TRBV30 to TRBJ2-7; TRBD1 agrees at 10 bases. Germline V gene sequence: CDR1 GTSNPN, CDR2 SVGIG (reference sequence). This CDR3 spans 15 amino acids. V was clipped by 3 bases and J by 6 bases; unmatched bases: 11. CDR3 amino acids: CAWSPGTGELREQYF. CDR3 sequence (DNA): TGTGCCTGGAGCCCTGGGACAGGGGAATTGCGCGAGCAGTACTTC.

The V and J genes are TRBV6-6 and TRBJ2-5, with 12 bases aligning to TRBD2. The J segment lost 2 bases and the V segment lost 6 bases, leaving 4 bases of the junction unmatched. This CDR3 spans 15 amino acids. The germline V gene encodes CDR1 MNHNY and CDR2 SVGAGI (reference sequence). The CDR3 here is CASRSSGREQETQYF. CDR3 sequence (DNA): TGTGCCAGCAGATCTAGCGGGAGGGAACAAGAGACCCAGTACTTC.

The gene calls are TRBV30 and TRBJ1-6, with 8 bases matching TRBD1. The germline V gene has CDR1 GTSNPN and CDR2 SVGIG (reference sequence). With 1 base clipped from V and 9 bases from J, the junction kept 8 bases outside the gene matches. The CDR3 is 15 residues long. In DNA, the CDR3 is TGTGCCTGGAGTGCAGGGGGCGAGGGAGGTTCACCCCTCCACTTT. This sequence encodes CAWSAGGEGGSPLHF.

The rearrangement joins TRBV25-1 to TRBJ1-4; TRBD1 matches at 7 bases. CDR3 length: 14 amino acids. V dropped 6 bases and J dropped 5; count of bases not matched to a gene: 6. The germline CDR1 and CDR2 sequences are MGHDK and SYGVNS. The CDR3 here is CASSDREGNEKLFF. Written as DNA, the CDR3 is TGTGCCAGCAGCGACAGGGAAGGAAATGAAAAACTGTTTTTT. Combining the CDR3 with reference TRBV25-1 and TRBJ1-4 gives the whole variable domain EADIYQTPRYLVIGTGKKITLECSQTMGHDKMYWYQQDPGMELHLIHYSYGVNSTEKGDLSSESTVSRIRTEHFPLTLESARPSHTSQYLCASSDREGNEKLFFGSGTQLSVL.

The chain recombines TRBV11-2 with TRBJ1-5; D remains ambiguous. V was pared by 5 bases and J by 0 bases, with 14 bases between. The CDR3 runs to 16 residues. CDR1 is SGHAT and CDR2 is FQNNGV in the germline V gene. The CDR3 coding sequence is TGTGCCAGCAGCCCCGGCGGATTGCTTAGCAATCAGCCCCAGCATTTT. Translating gives CASSPGGLLSNQPQHF.

The genes are TRBV7-2 and TRBJ1-2; a possible D gene is TRBD1 (5 bases). The CDR3 consists of 14 residues. Trimming took 1 base from V and 4 from J, leaving 10 bases between them. CDR1 SGHTA and CDR2 FQGNSA come from the germline V gene. CDR3: CASSLEAGFYGYTF. CDR3 bases: TGTGCCAGCAGCTTAGAGGCAGGGTTCTATGGCTACACCTTC.

J is TRBJ2-2 and V is TRBV19, with 8 bases lining up with TRBD2. The CDR3 sequence is 15 residues long. The germline CDR1 and CDR2 sequences are LNHDA and SQIVND (reference sequence). The V segment lost 4 bases and the J segment 5 bases; nucleotides outside the gene matches: 6. The CDR3 coding sequence is TGTGCCAGTAGTACCAGCGGGGGAGGGACCGGGGAGCTGTTTTTT. This codes for CASSTSGGGTGELFF.

The chain recombines TRBV19 with TRBJ1-6; D is unclear. This CDR3 has 13 amino acids. The germline CDR1 and CDR2 sequences are LNHDA and SQIVND (reference sequence). V was shortened by 8 bases and J by 7 bases, with 12 bases between the two germline ends. CDR3 protein: CASSIMTNSPLHF. Here the CDR3 DNA reads TGTGCCAGTTCCATCATGACCAATTCACCCCTCCACTTT.

The chain links TRBV5-1 to TRBJ2-5; D might be TRBD1 (6 bases). The V end was cut by 0 bases, the J end by 3 bases, with 15 bases between. The germline CDR1 and CDR2 sequences are SGHRS and YFSETQ. The CDR3 extends over 16 amino acids. The CDR3 DNA reads as TGCGCCAGCAGCTTGGATCGAAGGGGGATTAAAGAGACCCAGTACTTC. Translation gives CASSLDRRGIKETQYF. Variable domain in full (rest from reference TRBV5-1 and TRBJ2-5): KAGVTQTPRYLIKTRGQQVTLSCSPISGHRSVSWYQQTPGQGLQFLFEYFSETQRNKGNFPGRFSGRQFSNSRSEMNVSTLELGDSALYLCASSLDRRGIKETQYFGPGTRLLVL.

In DNA form, the CDR3 reads TGCAGCGTCCGGAGCATCTCCGGCGGCTACACCTTC. Its translation: CSVRSISGGYTF. The chain employs TRBV29-1 and TRBJ1-2; D unresolved. V gave up 6 bases and J gave up 8 bases, with 16 bases separating them. The length of the CDR3 is 12 residues. Germline-derived CDR1 and CDR2 are SQVTM and ANQGSEA.

This clone was observed a single time. This sequence joins TRBV19 and TRBJ2-7, with D tentatively TRBD1 (6 bases). The CDR3 sequence is 13 residues long. Per the germline V gene, CDR1 is LNHDA and CDR2 is SQIVND (reference sequence). V lost 9 bases and J lost 2, with 14 bases in between. The CDR3 protein is CASTNRDPYEQYF. In DNA form, the CDR3 reads TGTGCCAGCACAAACAGGGATCCCTACGAGCAGTACTTC.

The V call is TRBV11-3, the J call TRBJ2-7; 7 bases fit TRBD1. The CDR3 contains 15 residues. V lost 1 base to trimming and J lost 6 bases; unmatched junction nucleotides: 9. Germline assignment: CDR1 SGHNT and CDR2 YENEEA. Here the CDR3 reads CASSLGTGQVFEQYF. Here the CDR3 DNA reads TGTGCCAGCAGCTTAGGGACAGGCCAGGTATTCGAGCAGTACTTC.

J is TRBJ2-3 and V is TRBV28; TRBD2 matches 16 bases. Germline V lookup: CDR1 MDHEN, CDR2 SYDVKM. Trimming removed 5 bases from V and 1 base from J; junction bases left unmatched: 6. This CDR3 is built from 18 residues. This CDR3 is CASSLGLAGGLGTDTQYF. Here the CDR3 DNA reads TGTGCCAGCAGTCTGGGACTAGCGGGGGGGCTTGGCACAGATACGCAGTATTTT.

The rearrangement uses TRBV28 and TRBJ1-2; TRBD1 aligns across 7 bases. J lost 2 bases, V lost 7 bases, and 10 bases had no gene match. Germline lookup yields CDR1 MDHEN and CDR2 SYDVKM. CDR3 length: 15 residues. In DNA form, the CDR3 reads TGTGCCAGCACCTCACCAGGGGGTGGGAACTATGGCTACACCTTC. It yields the protein CASTSPGGGNYGYTF.

The chain employs TRBV28 and TRBJ1-2, with D perhaps TRBD1 (5 bases). CDR3 length equals 18 residues. The germline V gene has CDR1 MDHEN and CDR2 SYDVKM. Between the trimmed V and J ends, which lost 4 bases and 5 bases, there was a span of 26 bases. The CDR3 DNA reads as TGTGCCAGCAGTTCGCCACGTTTCACCGGGACTGACCTATATGGCTACACCTTC. Amino acids: CASSSPRFTGTDLYGYTF.